Detailed here is one T cell receptor (beta chain). The data derive from a study of blood T cell repertoires in COVID-19. Turning to the study itself: Material from acute and convalescent COVID-19 was sourced from the United States, Italy and Spain. PBMCs, B-cell-depleted T cells, or T cells provided the cDNA or gDNA that made up the material.

This CDR3 contains 18 residues. The V end lost 5 bases, the J end lost 2 bases, and 25 bases lay between the germline ends. The germline CDR1 and CDR2 sequences are SEHNR and FQNEAQ (reference sequence). Original handling: Estimates of nucleated cell counts were drawn from the amplification of reference gene primers. Repertoires were generated with immunoSEQ multiplex PCR, while TCRdb's copy carries only in-frame clones and drops some. The DNA was the basis for D and trimming; V, J and clone size are from that table. The profile covers about 160,000 clones, with over 80% appearing a single time and roughly 9% taken by the ten largest.

The gene calls are TRBV7-9 and TRBJ2-7, with D possibly TRBD2 on 5 matching bases. Material: peripheral blood. This receptor was identified in an elderly woman with active or convalescent COVID-19. CDR3 amino acids: CASSHTRGQVGLTYEQYF. DNA of the CDR3: TGTGCCAGCAGCCACACCCGGGGTCAGGTGGGCCTTACCTACGAGCAGTACTTC.